The next 17 T cell receptor beta chains were all read from a single sample in a study of blood T cell repertoires in COVID-19. The protocol was immunoSEQ multiplex PCR, while the TCRdb copy is restricted to in-frame clones and leaves out a portion. Among 36,000 or so clones listed, 88% were seen once. Material: peripheral blood. All receptors come from a woman in her 70s with active COVID-19.

This chain links TRBV5-1 with TRBJ2-1; 8 bases match TRBD2. With V trimmed by 4 bases and J by 2 bases, 2 bases remained unmatched. This CDR3 is built from 14 residues. Germline V gene data show CDR1 as SGHRS and CDR2 as YFSETQ. The CDR3: CASSLAGTYNEQFF. For the CDR3, the DNA is TGCGCCAGCAGCCTAGCGGGTACCTACAATGAGCAGTTCTTC.

The chain carries TRBV27 and TRBJ2-7; 7 positions agree with TRBD1. The CDR3 runs 15 residues. Looked up from germline, CDR1 is MNHEY and CDR2 is SMNVEV (reference sequence). Trimming took 4 bases from V and 6 from J; bases not matched to a gene: 12. The CDR3 spells CASSSEGAGAGEQYF. The CDR3 DNA sequence: TGTGCCAGCAGTTCCGAGGGGGCAGGGGCTGGCGAGCAGTACTTC.

This clone was seen only a few times. V and J are TRBV5-1 and TRBJ2-2; the D is unclear. This CDR3 has 14 amino acids. Germline CDR1 is SGHRS and CDR2 is YFSETQ. Trimming cost V 0 bases and J 6 bases, with 9 bases left between them. The CDR3 coding sequence is TGCGCCAGCAGCTTGGCCACTGAGGCCGGGGAGCTGTTTTTT. Its translation is CASSLATEAGELFF.

This clone is a singleton in its sample. This rearrangement joins TRBV5-4 to TRBJ1-6, with a possible D match to TRBD1 (6 bases). The CDR3 runs 16 residues. The germline CDR1 and CDR2 sequences are SGHNT and YYREEE (reference sequence). The V and J ends lost 3 bases and 8 bases respectively, with 18 bases between them. The CDR3 DNA follows: TGTGCCAGCAGCTCCGCTAGGGGGAATTTGGATTCACCCCTCCACTTT. Protein sequence: CASSSARGNLDSPLHF.

The genes are TRBV12-3 or TRBV12-4 and TRBJ1-2, with 9 bases that match TRBD1. CDR3 length: 12 residues. Germline trimming cut 7 bases from V and 8 bases from J; bases unmatched to any gene: 5. CDR3 protein: CASNTGGGGYTF. The CDR3 nucleotides read TGTGCCAGCAACACAGGGGGCGGAGGCTACACCTTC.

The V call is TRBV5-1, the J call TRBJ2-3, with 7 bases that match TRBD1. In germline, CDR1 is SGHRS, CDR2 YFSETQ. This CDR3 has 16 residues. V lost 3 bases to trimming and J lost 2 bases; unmatched junction nucleotides: 9. Here the CDR3 reads CASSSITGTVTDTQYF. In DNA form, the CDR3 reads TGCGCCAGCAGCTCAATTACCGGGACAGTCACAGATACGCAGTATTTT.

The chain carries TRBV15 and TRBJ2-5; 7 bases align to TRBD2. Germline CDR1 and CDR2: LNHNV and YYDKDF (reference sequence). This CDR3 comprises 17 residues. With 2 bases clipped from V and 4 bases from J, the junction kept 13 bases outside the gene matches. In nucleotides, the CDR3 is TGTGCCACCAGCAGAATCACGACTAGCTATCTCGGAGAGACCCAGTACTTC. It codes for CATSRITTSYLGETQYF.

The chain links TRBV9 to TRBJ1-1; D gene unclear. V was cut by 4 bases and J by 7 bases, with 20 bases left in between. CDR1 is SGDLS, CDR2 YYNGEE, per germline. The CDR3 spans 15 residues. The CDR3 protein is CASSPRGQVSSEAFF. The CDR3, as DNA: TGTGCCAGCAGCCCCCGTGGCCAAGTCTCTAGTGAAGCTTTCTTT. Full variable domain (missing parts from reference TRBV9 and TRBJ1-1): DSGVTQTPKHLITATGQRVTLRCSPRSGDLSVYWYQQSLDQGLQFLIQYYNGEERAKGNILERFSAQQFPDLHSELNLSSLELGDSALYFCASSPRGQVSSEAFFGQGTRLTVV.

The rearrangement uses TRBV6-6 and TRBJ2-7, with TRBD1 matching over 9 bases. CDR3 length: 15 amino acids. Trimming removed 5 bases from V and 0 bases from J; junction bases left unmatched: 5. Germline CDR1 reads MNHNY; CDR2 reads SVGAGI (reference sequence). The CDR3 loop is CASSTRQGGSYEQYF. DNA of the CDR3: TGTGCCAGCAGTACCAGACAGGGGGGCTCCTACGAGCAGTACTTC.

Here the CDR3 DNA reads TGTGCCAGCGAAAGATCCATCCCGGGACAGGGTCGAGAAAAACTGTTTTTT. This codes for CASERSIPGQGREKLFF. The rearrangement uses TRBV28 and TRBJ1-4, with 9 nucleotides matching TRBD1. Germline CDR1 reads MDHEN; CDR2 reads SYDVKM. J gave up 8 bases and V 8 bases, and 18 bases lay outside the gene matches. The CDR3 extends over 17 amino acids.

The J gene is TRBJ2-5, the V gene TRBV5-4; TRBD2 matches at 7 bases. The junction had 4 bases not matched to a gene; V was cut back by 1 base and J by 4 bases. The CDR3 extends over 14 amino acids. The germline V gene has CDR1 SGHNT and CDR2 YYREEE (reference sequence). CDR3 nucleotides: TGTGCCAGCAGCTTGACGGGGGGTGGAGAGACCCAGTACTTC. It translates to CASSLTGGGETQYF.

V usage is TRBV28 and J usage is TRBJ1-3; perhaps TRBD1 as D (5 bases). This CDR3 is 16 amino acids long. V lost 2 bases and J 0 bases, leaving 11 bases between the germline ends. Germline V lookup: CDR1 MDHEN, CDR2 SYDVKM. CDR3 sequence reads: CASSLGGGFSGNTIYF. In DNA form, the CDR3 reads TGTGCCAGCAGTTTAGGGGGAGGGTTCTCTGGAAACACCATATATTTT.

The chain is built from TRBV11-3 and TRBJ2-7; 7 bases line up with TRBD1. The CDR3 spans 14 residues. J lost 3 bases, V lost 3 bases, and 5 bases had no gene match. In germline, CDR1 is SGHNT, CDR2 YENEEA. This chain's CDR3 is CASSLNRDSYEQYF. Here the CDR3 DNA reads TGTGCCAGCAGCTTGAACCGGGACAGCTACGAGCAGTACTTC.

This clone has a single count. This chain connects TRBV2 to TRBJ2-3; 10 nucleotides agree with TRBD2. The CDR3 is made up of 19 amino acids. In germline, CDR1 is SNHLY, CDR2 FYNNEI. V lost 1 base and J lost 6; bases outside the gene matches: 16. CDR3 sequence (DNA): TGTGCCAGCAGTGAAGACGGGAGGGCAAGCGGGGGGGTGTGGGATACGCAGTATTTT. Amino acid sequence: CASSEDGRASGGVWDTQYF.

This clone was observed a handful of times. This sequence joins TRBV5-6 and TRBJ1-5; the D is unclear. The ends were cut back, 3 bases at V and 7 bases at J, with 11 bases in the middle. The CDR3 has 13 amino acids. The germline CDR1 and CDR2 sequences are SGHDT and YYEEEE. The CDR3 DNA follows: TGTGCCAGCAGCTCGGGGAGGCAACAGCCCCAGCATTTT. Amino acid sequence: CASSSGRQQPQHF.

Here the CDR3 DNA reads TGTGCCAGCAGCTCCGACAGGGATTCAGAGACCCAGTACTTC. This sequence encodes CASSSDRDSETQYF. The chain has TRBV6-5 and TRBJ2-5, with 7 bases lining up with TRBD1. Germline V gene sequence: CDR1 MNHEY, CDR2 SVGAGI. The CDR3 covers 14 residues. Losses at the gene ends were 6 bases for V and 4 bases for J; bases not matched to a gene: 8.

The chain links TRBV7-8 to TRBJ2-7; D remains unclear. Germline lookup yields CDR1 SGHVS and CDR2 FQNEAQ. V was trimmed by 1 base and J by 3 bases, leaving 10 bases between them. The length of the CDR3 is 14 residues. Here the CDR3 reads CASSLGQVGYEQYF. CDR3 coding DNA: TGTGCCAGCAGCTTAGGGCAGGTGGGCTACGAGCAGTACTTC.